The rows below give T cell receptor beta chains drawn from one sample of a study of shared clonotypes between healthy human individuals. Assay used: immunoSEQ multiplex PCR; TCRdb lists only in-frame clones, some missing. The profile shows fewer than 1.4 million clones, 78% of them singletons. Sequencing was performed on memory CD4+ T cells from PBMCs. Receptor source: a man aged 18 to 30 in good health. Some clones in this sample may be carry-over from other donors' samples. The CDR3 runs from the conserved cysteine through the conserved F or W. A clone size is listed for some rows: how often the clone was seen (once, few, many), or a class if it is expanded.

J	size	V	CDR3
TRBJ2-1	once	TRBV2	CASSPGQGIPGSYNEQFF
TRBJ1-1	NA	TRBV19	CASRGRVGNTEAFF
TRBJ2-3	NA	TRBV2	CASSESDTQYF
TRBJ1-2	NA	TRBV6-6	CASTLGEVSGYTF
TRBJ2-3	NA	TRBV9	CASSVASSRGTDTQYF
TRBJ1-4	NA	TRBV2	CASSGQGIGEKLFF
TRBJ1-1	few	TRBV20-1	CSPREDSEAFF
TRBJ2-1	NA	TRBV5-1	CASSFSRTGLNEQFF
TRBJ2-3	NA	TRBV10-3	CAISDGTGDTDTQYF
TRBJ1-2	once	TRBV18	CASSPPGTAVGGYTF
TRBJ2-5	NA	TRBV9	CASSRGYQETQYF
TRBJ1-1	NA	TRBV28	CASIKWNTEAFF
TRBJ2-7	few	TRBV5-1	CASSRLSDSYEQYF
TRBJ1-5	once	TRBV7-2	CASSSGFEGNQPQHF
TRBJ1-4	NA	TRBV5-1	CASSLAPALGEKLFF
TRBJ2-7	once	TRBV18	CASSPGYTSYEQYF
TRBJ1-3	NA	TRBV7-3	CASSLTLKGYNSGNTIYF
TRBJ1-1	NA	TRBV10-3	CAISERSGGDTEAFF